The 3 T cell receptor beta chains given below trace back to one sample, sequenced in a study of blood T cell repertoires in COVID-19. Assay used: immunoSEQ multiplex PCR; TCRdb lists only in-frame clones, some missing. The table includes around 300,000 clones, roughly 90% detected once. Sequences were obtained from peripheral blood. The receptor set was obtained from a woman in her forties or fifties with active or convalescent COVID-19.

The rearrangement links TRBV6-2 or TRBV6-3 to TRBJ2-1; maybe TRBD2 (6 bases). Germline CDR1 is MNHEY and CDR2 is SVGEGT. The CDR3 covers 15 residues. V was shortened by 5 bases and J by 0 bases, with 11 bases between the two germline ends. The CDR3 loop is CASSALGSSYNEQFF. CDR3 DNA: TGTGCCAGCAGTGCGCTCGGGAGCTCCTACAATGAGCAGTTCTTC.

V and J are TRBV13 and TRBJ1-6, with a weak D call TRBD1 (6 bases). The V and J ends lost 0 bases and 9 bases respectively, with 15 bases between them. The length of the CDR3 is 16 residues. The germline V gene encodes CDR1 PRHDT and CDR2 FYEKMQ (reference sequence). The CDR3 sequence is CASSLGATGRVSPLHF. CDR3 DNA sequence: TGTGCCAGCAGCTTAGGGGCGACAGGACGTGTTTCACCCCTCCACTTT.

This clone showed up just a few times. The chain carries TRBV29-1 and TRBJ2-5; a possible D gene is TRBD1 (6 bases). Germline-derived CDR1 and CDR2 are SQVTM and ANQGSEA. The length of the CDR3 is 14 residues. Trimming left V 5 bases short and J 1 base short, with 14 bases between. The CDR3 bases are TGCAGCGTTCGAAAAGACAGGATCCAAGAGACCCAGTACTTC. It translates to CSVRKDRIQETQYF.